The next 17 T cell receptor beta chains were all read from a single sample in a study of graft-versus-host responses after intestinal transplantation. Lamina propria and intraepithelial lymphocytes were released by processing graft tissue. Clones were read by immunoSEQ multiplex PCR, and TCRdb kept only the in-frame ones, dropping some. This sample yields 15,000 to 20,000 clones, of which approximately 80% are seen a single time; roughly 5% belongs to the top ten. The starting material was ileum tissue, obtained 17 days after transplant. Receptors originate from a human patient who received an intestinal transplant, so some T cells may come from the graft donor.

Written as DNA, the CDR3 is TGTGCCAGCAGCTTACTAGCGGGAGTACACGAGCAGTACTTC. Residues: CASSLLAGVHEQYF. This chain connects TRBV5-4 to TRBJ2-7; 11 nucleotides agree with TRBD2. The germline gives CDR1 SGHNT, CDR2 YYREEE (reference sequence). This CDR3 spans 14 amino acids. With V trimmed by 2 bases and J by 5 bases, 3 bases remained unmatched.

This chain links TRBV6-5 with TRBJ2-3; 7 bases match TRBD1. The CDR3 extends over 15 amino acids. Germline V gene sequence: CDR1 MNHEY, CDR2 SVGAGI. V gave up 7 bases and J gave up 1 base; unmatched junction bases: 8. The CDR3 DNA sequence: TGTGCCAGCACTGGGACAGCCTTGGGCACAGATACGCAGTATTTT. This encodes CASTGTALGTDTQYF.

CDR3 DNA sequence: TGTGCCAGCAGGAGACTAGCGGGAAGAAACCCGATACAGTTCTTC. Encoded protein: CASRRLAGRNPIQFF. The chain employs TRBV6-5 and TRBJ2-1; TRBD2 matches 11 bases. Germline V gene data show CDR1 as MNHEY and CDR2 as SVGAGI. The CDR3 spans 15 residues. V lost 6 bases to trimming and J lost 13 bases; unmatched junction nucleotides: 14.

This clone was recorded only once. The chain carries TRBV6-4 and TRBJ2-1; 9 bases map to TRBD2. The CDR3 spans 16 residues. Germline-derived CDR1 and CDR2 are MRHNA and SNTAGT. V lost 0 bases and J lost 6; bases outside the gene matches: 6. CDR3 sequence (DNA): TGTGCCAGCAGTGACTCGGGCGGGGGGGCACTCAATGAGCAGTTCTTC. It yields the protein CASSDSGGGALNEQFF.

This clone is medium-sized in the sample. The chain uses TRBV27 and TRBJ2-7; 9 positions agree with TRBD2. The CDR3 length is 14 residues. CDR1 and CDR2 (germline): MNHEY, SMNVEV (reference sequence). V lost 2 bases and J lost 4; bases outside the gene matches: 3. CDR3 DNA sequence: TGTGCCAGCAGTTTAATGACTAGCGGTTACGAGCAGTACTTC. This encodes CASSLMTSGYEQYF.

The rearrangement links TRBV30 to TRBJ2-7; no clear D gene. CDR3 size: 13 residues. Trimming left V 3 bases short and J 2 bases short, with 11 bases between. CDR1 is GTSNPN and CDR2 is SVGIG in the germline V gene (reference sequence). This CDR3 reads CAWREWYPYEQYF. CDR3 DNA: TGTGCCTGGAGGGAGTGGTACCCCTACGAGCAGTACTTC. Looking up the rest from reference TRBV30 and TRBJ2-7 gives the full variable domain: SQTIHQWPATLVQPVGSPLSLECTVEGTSNPNLYWYRQAAGRGLQLLFYSVGIGQISSEVPQNLSASRPQDRQFILSSKKLLLSDSGFYLCAWREWYPYEQYFGPGTRLTVT.

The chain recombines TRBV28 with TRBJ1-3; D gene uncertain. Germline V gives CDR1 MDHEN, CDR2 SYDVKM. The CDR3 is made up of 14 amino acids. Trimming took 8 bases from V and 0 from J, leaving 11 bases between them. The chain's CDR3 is CASGRGGSGNTIYF. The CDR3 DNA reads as TGTGCCAGCGGCCGGGGAGGCTCTGGAAACACCATATATTTT.

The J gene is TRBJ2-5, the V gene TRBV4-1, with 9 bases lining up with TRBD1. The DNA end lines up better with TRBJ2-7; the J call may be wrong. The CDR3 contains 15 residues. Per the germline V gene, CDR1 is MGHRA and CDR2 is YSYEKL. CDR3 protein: CASSQGEGQGYEQYF. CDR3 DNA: TGCGCCAGCAGCCAAGGGGAGGGACAGGGTTACGAGCAGTACTTC.

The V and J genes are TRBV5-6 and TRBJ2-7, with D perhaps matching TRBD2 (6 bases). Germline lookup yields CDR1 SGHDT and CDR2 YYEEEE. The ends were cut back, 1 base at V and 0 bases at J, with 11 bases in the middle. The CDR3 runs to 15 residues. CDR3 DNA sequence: TGTGCCAGCAGCTTGTACGGGAGTAGCTCCTACGAGCAGTACTTC. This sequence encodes CASSLYGSSSYEQYF. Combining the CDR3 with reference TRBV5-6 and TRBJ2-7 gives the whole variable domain DAGVTQSPTHLIKTRGQQVTLRCSPKSGHDTVSWYQQALGQGPQFIFQYYEEEERQRGNFPDRFSGHQFPNYSSELNVNALLLGDSALYLCASSLYGSSSYEQYFGPGTRLTVT.

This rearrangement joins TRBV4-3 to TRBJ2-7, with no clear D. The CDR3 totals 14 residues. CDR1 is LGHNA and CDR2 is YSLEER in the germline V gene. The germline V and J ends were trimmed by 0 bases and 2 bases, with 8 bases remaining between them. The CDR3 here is CASSQDLAAYEQYF. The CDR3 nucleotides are TGCGCCAGCAGCCAAGATTTGGCAGCCTACGAGCAGTACTTC.

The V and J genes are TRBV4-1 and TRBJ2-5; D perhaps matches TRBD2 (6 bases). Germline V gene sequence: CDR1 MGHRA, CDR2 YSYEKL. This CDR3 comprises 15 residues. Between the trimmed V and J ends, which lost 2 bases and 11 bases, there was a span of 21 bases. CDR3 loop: CASSQWGEDPTRQYF. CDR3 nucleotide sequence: TGCGCCAGCAGCCAATGGGGGGAAGACCCTACGAGGCAGTACTTC.

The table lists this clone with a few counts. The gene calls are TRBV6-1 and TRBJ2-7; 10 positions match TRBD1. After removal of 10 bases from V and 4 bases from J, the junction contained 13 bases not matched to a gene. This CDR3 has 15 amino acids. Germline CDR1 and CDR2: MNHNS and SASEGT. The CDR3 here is CATIRTGTGVYEQYF. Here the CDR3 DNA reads TGTGCCACTATACGGACCGGGACAGGGGTATACGAGCAGTACTTC.

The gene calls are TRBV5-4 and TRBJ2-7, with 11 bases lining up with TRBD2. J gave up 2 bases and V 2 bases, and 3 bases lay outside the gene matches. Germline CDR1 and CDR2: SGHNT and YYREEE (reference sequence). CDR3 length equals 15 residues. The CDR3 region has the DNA TGTGCCAGCAGCTTTATAGCGGGAGGGACCTACGAGCAGTACTTC. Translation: CASSFIAGGTYEQYF.

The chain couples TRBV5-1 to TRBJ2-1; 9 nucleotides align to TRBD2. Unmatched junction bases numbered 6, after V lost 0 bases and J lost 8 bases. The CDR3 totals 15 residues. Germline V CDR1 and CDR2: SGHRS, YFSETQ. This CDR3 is CASSLGGRANYEQFF. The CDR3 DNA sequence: TGCGCCAGCAGCTTGGGCGGGAGGGCCAACTATGAGCAGTTCTTC.

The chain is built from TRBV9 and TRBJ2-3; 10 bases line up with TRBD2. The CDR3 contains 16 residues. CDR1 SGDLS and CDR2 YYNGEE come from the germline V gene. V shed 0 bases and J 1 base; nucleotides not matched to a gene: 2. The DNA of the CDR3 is TGTGCCAGCAGCGTAGGGACTAGCGGTGGCACAGATACGCAGTATTTT. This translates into CASSVGTSGGTDTQYF.

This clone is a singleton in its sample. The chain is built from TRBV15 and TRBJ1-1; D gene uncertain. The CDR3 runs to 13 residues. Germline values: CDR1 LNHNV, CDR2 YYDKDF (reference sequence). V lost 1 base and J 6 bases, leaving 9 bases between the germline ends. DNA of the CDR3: TGTGCCACCAGCAGAGTTTATAGCGCTGAAGCTTTCTTT. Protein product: CATSRVYSAEAFF.

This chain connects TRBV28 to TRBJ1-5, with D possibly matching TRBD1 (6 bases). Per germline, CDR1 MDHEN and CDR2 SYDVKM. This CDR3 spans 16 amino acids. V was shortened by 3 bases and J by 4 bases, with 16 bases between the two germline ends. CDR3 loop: CASSFRPDRRNQPQHF. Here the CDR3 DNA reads TGTGCCAGCAGTTTTCGGCCGGACAGACGGAATCAGCCCCAGCATTTT. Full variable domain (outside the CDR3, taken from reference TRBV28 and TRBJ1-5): DVKVTQSSRYLVKRTGEKVFLECVQDMDHENMFWYRQDPGLGLRLIYFSYDVKMKEKGDIPEGYSVSREKKERFSLILESASTNQTSMYLCASSFRPDRRNQPQHFGDGTRLSIL.